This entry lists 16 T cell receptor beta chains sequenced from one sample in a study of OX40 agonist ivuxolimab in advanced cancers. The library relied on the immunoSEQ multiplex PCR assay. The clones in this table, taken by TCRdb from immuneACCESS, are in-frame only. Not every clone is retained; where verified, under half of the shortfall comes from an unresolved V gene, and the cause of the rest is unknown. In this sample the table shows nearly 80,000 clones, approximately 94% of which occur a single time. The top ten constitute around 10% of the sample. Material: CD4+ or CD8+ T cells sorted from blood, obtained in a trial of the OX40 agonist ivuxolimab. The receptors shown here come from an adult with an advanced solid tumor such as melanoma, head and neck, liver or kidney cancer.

The CDR3 nucleotides read TGTGCCAGCAGAGACATATACGACTACCTAGGCACAGATACGCAGTATTTT. This translates into CASRDIYDYLGTDTQYF. The rearrangement links TRBV2 to TRBJ2-3, with a weak D call TRBD2 (5 bases). There are 17 residues in the CDR3. Germline V lookup: CDR1 SNHLY, CDR2 FYNNEI. V shed 6 bases and J shed 1 base, with 20 bases lying between them.

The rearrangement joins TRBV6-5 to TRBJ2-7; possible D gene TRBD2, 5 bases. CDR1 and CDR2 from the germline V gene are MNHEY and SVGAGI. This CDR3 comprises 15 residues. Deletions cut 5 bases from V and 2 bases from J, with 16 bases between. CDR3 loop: CASSPYGDPTYEQYF. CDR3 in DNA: TGTGCCAGCAGTCCTTACGGGGATCCAACCTACGAGCAGTACTTC.

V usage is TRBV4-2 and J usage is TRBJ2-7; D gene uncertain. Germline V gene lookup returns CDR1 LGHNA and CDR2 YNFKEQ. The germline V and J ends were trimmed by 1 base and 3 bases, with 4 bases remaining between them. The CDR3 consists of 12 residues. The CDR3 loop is CASSQGIYEQYF. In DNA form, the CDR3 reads TGTGCCAGCAGCCAAGGAATCTACGAGCAGTACTTC.

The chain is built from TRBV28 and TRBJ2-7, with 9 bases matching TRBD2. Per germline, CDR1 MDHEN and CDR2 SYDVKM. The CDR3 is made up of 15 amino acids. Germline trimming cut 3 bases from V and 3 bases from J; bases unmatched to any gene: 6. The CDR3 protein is CASSLELAGGYEQYF. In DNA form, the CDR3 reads TGTGCCAGCAGTTTGGAACTAGCGGGTGGCTACGAGCAGTACTTC.

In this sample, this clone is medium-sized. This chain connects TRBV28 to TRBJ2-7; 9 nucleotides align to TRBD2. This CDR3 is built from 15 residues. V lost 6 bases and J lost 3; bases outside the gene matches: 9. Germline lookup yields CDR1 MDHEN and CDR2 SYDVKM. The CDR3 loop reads CASRTIAGANYEQYF. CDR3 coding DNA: TGTGCCAGCAGGACCATAGCGGGAGCCAACTACGAGCAGTACTTC.

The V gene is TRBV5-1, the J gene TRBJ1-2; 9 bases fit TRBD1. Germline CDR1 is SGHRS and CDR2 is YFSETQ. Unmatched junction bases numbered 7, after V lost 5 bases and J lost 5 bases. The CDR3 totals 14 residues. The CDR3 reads CASRLRTGEYGYTF. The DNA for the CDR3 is TGCGCCAGCAGACTTAGGACAGGGGAATATGGCTACACCTTC.

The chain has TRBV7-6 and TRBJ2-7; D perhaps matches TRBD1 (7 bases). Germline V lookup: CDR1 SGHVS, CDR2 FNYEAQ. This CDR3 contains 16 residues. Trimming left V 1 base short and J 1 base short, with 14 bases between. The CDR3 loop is CASSLGAGGLSYEQYF. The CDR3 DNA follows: TGTGCCAGCAGCTTAGGGGCAGGGGGGTTATCCTACGAGCAGTACTTC.

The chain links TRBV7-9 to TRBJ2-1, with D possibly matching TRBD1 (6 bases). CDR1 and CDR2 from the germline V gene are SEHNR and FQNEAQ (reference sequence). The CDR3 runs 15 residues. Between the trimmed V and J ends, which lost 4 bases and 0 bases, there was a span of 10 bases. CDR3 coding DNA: TGTGCCAGCAGCTGGACAGCAAGCTCCTACAATGAGCAGTTCTTC. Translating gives CASSWTASSYNEQFF.

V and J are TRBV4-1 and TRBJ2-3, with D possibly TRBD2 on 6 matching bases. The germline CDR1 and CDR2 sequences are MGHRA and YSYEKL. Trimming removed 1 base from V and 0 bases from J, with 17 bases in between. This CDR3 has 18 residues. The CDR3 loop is CASSQAGEPPRSTDTQYF. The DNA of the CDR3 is TGCGCCAGCAGCCAAGCGGGGGAGCCCCCACGTAGCACAGATACGCAGTATTTT.

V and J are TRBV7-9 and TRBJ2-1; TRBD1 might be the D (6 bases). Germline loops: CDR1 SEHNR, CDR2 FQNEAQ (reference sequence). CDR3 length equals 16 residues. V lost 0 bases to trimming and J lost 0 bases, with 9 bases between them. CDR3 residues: CASSLAAGVSYNEQFF. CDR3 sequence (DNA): TGTGCCAGCAGCTTAGCGGCAGGGGTCTCCTACAATGAGCAGTTCTTC. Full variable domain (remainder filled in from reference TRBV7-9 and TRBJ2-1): DTGVSQNPRHKITKRGQNVTFRCDPISEHNRLYWYRQTLGQGPEFLTYFQNEAQLEKSRLLSDRFSAERPKGSFSTLEIQRTEQGDSAMYLCASSLAAGVSYNEQFFGPGTRLTVL.

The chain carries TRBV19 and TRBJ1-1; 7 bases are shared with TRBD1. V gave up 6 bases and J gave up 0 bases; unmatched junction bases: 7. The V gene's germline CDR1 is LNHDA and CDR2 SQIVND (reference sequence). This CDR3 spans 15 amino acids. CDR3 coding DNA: TGTGCCAGTAGCCGCCAGACAGGGATGAACACTGAAGCTTTCTTT. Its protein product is CASSRQTGMNTEAFF.

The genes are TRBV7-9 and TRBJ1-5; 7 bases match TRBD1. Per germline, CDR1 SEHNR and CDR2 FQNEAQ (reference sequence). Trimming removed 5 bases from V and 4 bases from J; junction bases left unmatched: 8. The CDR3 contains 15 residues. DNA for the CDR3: TGTGCCAGCAGCCCACCCGGGACAGATAATCAGCCCCAGCATTTT. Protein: CASSPPGTDNQPQHF.

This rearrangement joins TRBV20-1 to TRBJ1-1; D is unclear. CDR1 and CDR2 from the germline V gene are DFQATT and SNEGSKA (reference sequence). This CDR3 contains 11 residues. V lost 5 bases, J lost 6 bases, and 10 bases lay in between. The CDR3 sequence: CSAPTDAEAFF. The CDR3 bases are TGCAGTGCTCCCACGGACGCTGAAGCTTTCTTT.

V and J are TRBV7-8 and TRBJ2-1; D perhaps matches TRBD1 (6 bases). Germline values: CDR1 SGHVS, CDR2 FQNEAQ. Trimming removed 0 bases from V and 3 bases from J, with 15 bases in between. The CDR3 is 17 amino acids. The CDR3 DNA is TGTGCCAGCAGCTTAGCGCGAGTGGGGGCGAGCTACAATGAGCAGTTCTTC. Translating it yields CASSLARVGASYNEQFF.

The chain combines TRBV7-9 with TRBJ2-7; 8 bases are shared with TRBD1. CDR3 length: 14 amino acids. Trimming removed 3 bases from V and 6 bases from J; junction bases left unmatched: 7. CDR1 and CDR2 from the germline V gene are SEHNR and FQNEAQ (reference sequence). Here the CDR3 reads CASSFGQGSSEQYF. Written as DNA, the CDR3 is TGTGCCAGCAGCTTCGGACAGGGTTCGAGCGAGCAGTACTTC.

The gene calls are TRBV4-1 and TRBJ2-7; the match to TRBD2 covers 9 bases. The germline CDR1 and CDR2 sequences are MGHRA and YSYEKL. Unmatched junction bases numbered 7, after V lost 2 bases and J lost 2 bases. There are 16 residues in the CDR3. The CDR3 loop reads CASSQLGREGPYEQYF. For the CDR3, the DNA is TGCGCCAGCAGCCAACTTGGGCGGGAGGGACCCTACGAGCAGTACTTC.